The clone carrying this T cell receptor beta chain was picked up a small number of times. Its antigen remains unidentified. This sample was included in a study of T-cell memory formation after mild COVID-19. Study-level findings and limits: Cross-reactive memory seemingly joined, as some responding clones were found in pre-infection memory.

TCRdb re-called the 5' RACE reads through MiXCR, storing one row per CDR3 protein. Here the sample spans 400,000 to 500,000 distinct CDR3 sequences, about 19% being singletons. The CDR3 totals 15 residues. The ends lost 4 bases at V and 0 bases at J; junction bases unmatched: 5. CDR1 is DFQATT, CDR2 SNEGSKA, per germline (reference sequence). J is TRBJ2-1 and V is TRBV20-1, with TRBD1 matching over 8 bases. Source material: PBMCs or a T cell subset sorted from them (not recorded which). This clonotype was obtained from an adult woman who had mild COVID-19 (a few samples of this study predate the infection). Cell type and time point are not known. CDR3 amino acids: CSAKQGGSSYNEQFF. CDR3 coding DNA: TGCAGTGCTAAACAGGGGGGTAGCTCCTACAATGAGCAGTTCTTC.